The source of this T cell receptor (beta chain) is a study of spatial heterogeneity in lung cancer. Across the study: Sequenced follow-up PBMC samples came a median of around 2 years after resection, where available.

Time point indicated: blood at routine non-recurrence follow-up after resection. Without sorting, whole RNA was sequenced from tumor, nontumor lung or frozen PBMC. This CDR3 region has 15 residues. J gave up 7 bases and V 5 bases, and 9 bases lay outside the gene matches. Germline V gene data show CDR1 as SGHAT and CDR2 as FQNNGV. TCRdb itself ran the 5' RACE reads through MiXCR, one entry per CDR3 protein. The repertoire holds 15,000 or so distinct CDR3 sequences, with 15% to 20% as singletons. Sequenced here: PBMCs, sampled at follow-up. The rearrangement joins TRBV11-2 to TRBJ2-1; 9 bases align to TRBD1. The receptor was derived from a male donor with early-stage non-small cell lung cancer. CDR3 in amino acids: CASSTTGTGWNEQFF. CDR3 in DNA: TGTGCCAGCAGCACCACCGGGACAGGGTGGAATGAGCAGTTCTTC.